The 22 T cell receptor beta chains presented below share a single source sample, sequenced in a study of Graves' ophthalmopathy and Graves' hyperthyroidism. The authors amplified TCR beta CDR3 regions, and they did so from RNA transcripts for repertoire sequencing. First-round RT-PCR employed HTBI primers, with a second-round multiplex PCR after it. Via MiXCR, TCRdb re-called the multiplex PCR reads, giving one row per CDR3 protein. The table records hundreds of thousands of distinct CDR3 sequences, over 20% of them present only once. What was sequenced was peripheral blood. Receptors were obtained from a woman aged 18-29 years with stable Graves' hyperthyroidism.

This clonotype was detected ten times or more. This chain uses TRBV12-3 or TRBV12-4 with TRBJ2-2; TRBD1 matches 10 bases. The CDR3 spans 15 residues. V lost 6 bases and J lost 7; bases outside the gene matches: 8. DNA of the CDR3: TGTGCCAGCAGCCGGGGGACAGGGGTCATCGGGGAGCTGTTTTTT. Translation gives CASSRGTGVIGELFF.

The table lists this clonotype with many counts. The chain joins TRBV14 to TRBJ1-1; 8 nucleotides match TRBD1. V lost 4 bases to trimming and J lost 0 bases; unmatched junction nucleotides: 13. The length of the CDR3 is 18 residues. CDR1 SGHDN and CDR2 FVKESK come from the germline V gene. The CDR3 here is CASSRETGAGPMNTEAFF. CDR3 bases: TGTGCCAGCAGCCGGGAGACAGGGGCGGGACCCATGAACACTGAAGCTTTCTTT.

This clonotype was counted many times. Written as DNA, the CDR3 is TGTGCCAGCAGTCATTCGAATTCGGGCAATTATGGCTACACCTTC. Protein sequence: CASSHSNSGNYGYTF. V is TRBV12-3 or TRBV12-4 and J is TRBJ1-2; D is unresolved. The CDR3 has 15 residues. The V end lost 5 bases, the J end lost 5 bases, and 18 bases lay between the germline ends.

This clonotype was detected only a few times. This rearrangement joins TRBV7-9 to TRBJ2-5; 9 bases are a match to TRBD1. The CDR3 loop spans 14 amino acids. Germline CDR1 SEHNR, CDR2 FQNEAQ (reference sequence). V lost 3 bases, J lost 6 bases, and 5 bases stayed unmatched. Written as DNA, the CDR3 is TGTGCCAGCAGCTTGGACAGGGGTTTGCAGACCCAGTACTTC. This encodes CASSLDRGLQTQYF.

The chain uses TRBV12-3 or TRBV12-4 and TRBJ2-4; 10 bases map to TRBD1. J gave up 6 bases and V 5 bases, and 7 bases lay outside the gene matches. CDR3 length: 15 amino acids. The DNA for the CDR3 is TGTGCCAGCAGTCAGAGACAGGGGGCCGGAAACATTCAGTACTTC. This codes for CASSQRQGAGNIQYF.

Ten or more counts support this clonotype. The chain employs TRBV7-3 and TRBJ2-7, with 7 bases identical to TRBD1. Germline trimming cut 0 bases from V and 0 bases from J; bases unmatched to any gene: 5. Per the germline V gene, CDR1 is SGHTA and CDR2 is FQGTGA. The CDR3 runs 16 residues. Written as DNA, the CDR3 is TGTGCCAGCAGCTTAACCCCGAGACAGGGCTCCTACGAGCAGTACTTC. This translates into CASSLTPRQGSYEQYF.

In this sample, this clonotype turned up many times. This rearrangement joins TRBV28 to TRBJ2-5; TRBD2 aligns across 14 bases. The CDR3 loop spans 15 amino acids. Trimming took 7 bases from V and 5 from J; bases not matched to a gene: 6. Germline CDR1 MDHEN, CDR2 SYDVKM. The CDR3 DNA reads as TGTGCCAGCACTTCGACTAGCGGGAGGGCGGAGACCCAGTACTTC. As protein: CASTSTSGRAETQYF.

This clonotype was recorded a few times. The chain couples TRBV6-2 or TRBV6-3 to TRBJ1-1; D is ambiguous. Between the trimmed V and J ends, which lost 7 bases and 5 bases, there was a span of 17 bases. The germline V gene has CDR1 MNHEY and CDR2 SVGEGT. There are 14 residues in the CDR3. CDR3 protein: CASKGWRTGTEAFF. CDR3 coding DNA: TGTGCCAGCAAGGGATGGCGAACGGGGACTGAAGCTTTCTTT.

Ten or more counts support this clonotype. The CDR3 region is CASSSNFNQPQHF. CDR3 DNA: TGTGCCAGCAGTTCAAACTTTAATCAGCCCCAGCATTTT. The chain has TRBV28 and TRBJ1-5; D remains unclear. This CDR3 comprises 13 residues. Per germline, CDR1 MDHEN and CDR2 SYDVKM. Trimming stripped 4 bases from V and 4 bases from J, with 8 bases between.

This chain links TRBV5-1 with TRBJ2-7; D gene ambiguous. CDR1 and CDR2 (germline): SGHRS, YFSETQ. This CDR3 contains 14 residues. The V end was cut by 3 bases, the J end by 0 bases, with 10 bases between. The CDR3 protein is CASSSNVLSYEQYF. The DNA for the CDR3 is TGCGCCAGCAGCTCCAACGTCCTCTCCTACGAGCAGTACTTC.

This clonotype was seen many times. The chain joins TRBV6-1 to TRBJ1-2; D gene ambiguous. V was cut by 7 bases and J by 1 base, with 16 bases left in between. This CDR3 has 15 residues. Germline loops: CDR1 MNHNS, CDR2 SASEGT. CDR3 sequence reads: CASTWSSRHNYGYTF. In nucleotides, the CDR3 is TGTGCCAGCACCTGGTCTTCCCGACATAACTATGGCTACACCTTC.

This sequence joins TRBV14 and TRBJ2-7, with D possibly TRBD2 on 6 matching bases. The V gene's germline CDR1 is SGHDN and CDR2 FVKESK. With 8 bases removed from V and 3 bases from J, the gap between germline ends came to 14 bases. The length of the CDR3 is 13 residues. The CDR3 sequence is CASCRDLNYEQYF. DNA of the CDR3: TGTGCCAGCTGCCGGGACTTGAACTACGAGCAGTACTTC.

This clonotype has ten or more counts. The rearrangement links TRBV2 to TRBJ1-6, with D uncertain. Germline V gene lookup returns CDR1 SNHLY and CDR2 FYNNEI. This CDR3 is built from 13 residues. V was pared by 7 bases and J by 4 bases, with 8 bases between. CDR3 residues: CASTPDYNSPLHF. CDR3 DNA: TGTGCCAGCACCCCAGATTATAATTCACCCCTCCACTTT.

CDR3 protein: CASSYRRSHNYGYTF. The CDR3 DNA sequence: TGTGCCAGCAGTTACCGCCGCTCCCATAACTATGGCTACACCTTC. The chain employs TRBV6-5 and TRBJ1-2; no reliable D call. The germline gives CDR1 MNHEY, CDR2 SVGAGI. This CDR3 contains 15 residues. V dropped 2 bases and J dropped 1 base, with 11 bases sitting between them.

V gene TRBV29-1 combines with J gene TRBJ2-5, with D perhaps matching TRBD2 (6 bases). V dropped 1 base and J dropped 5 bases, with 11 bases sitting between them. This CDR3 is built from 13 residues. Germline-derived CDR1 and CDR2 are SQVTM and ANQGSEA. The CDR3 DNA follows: TGCAGCGTTGAAGTGGCGGGGAGGGAGACCCAGTACTTC. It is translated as CSVEVAGRETQYF.

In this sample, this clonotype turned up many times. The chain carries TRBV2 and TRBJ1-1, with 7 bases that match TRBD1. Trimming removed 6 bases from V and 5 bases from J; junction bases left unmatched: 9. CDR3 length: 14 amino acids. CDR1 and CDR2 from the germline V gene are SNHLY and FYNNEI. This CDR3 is CASRADRAGTEAFF. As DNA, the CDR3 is TGTGCCAGCAGGGCAGACAGGGCCGGGACTGAAGCTTTCTTT.

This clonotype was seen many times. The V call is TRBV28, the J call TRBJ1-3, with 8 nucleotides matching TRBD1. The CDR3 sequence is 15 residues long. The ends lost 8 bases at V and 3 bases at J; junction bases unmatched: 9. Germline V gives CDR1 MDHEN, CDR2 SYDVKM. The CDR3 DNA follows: TGTGCCAGCGGGACAGGAGGTTTCTATGGAAACACCATATATTTT. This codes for CASGTGGFYGNTIYF.

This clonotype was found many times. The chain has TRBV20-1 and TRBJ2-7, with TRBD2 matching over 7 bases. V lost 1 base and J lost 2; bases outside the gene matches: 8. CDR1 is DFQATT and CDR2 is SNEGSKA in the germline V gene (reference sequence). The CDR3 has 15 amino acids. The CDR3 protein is CSARGYKRGPYEQYF. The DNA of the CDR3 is TGCAGTGCTAGAGGTTATAAGCGGGGCCCCTACGAGCAGTACTTC.

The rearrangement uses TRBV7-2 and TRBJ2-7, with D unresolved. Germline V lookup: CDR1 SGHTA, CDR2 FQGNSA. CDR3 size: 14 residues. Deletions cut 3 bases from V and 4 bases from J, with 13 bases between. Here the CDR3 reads CASSFNDGPYEQYF. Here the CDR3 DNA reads TGTGCCAGCAGCTTCAACGACGGACCGTACGAGCAGTACTTC.

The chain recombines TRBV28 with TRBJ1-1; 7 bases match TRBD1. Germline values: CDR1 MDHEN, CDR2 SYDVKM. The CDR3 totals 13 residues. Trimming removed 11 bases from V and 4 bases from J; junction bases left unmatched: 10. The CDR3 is CAGAGQQGTEAFF. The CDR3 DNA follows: TGTGCCGGGGCGGGACAGCAGGGCACTGAAGCTTTCTTT.

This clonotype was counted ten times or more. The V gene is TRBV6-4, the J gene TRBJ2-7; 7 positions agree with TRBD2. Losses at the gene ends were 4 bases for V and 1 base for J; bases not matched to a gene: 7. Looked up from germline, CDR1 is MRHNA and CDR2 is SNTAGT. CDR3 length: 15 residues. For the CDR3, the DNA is TGTGCCAGCAGTGGTTTGTCTAGCGGATCCTACGAGCAGTACTTC. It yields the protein CASSGLSSGSYEQYF.

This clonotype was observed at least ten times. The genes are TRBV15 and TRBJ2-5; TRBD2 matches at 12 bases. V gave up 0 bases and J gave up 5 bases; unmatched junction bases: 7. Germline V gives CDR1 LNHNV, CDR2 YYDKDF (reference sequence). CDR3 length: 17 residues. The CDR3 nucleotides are TGTGCCACCAGCAGAGAACTAGCGGGAGGAGGGGGCGAGACCCAGTACTTC. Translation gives CATSRELAGGGGETQYF.